One and the same sample provided the 25 T cell receptor beta chains below, sequenced in a study of Ad26.COV2.S vaccination and SARS-CoV-2 variants. Sample treatment: roughly 18 received Ad26.COV2.S at low or high dose, single or two shots; a few received placebo; per-sample allocation not given. Repertoires come from day 63 after the first vaccine or placebo injection. Using immunoSEQ multiplex PCR, the repertoire was profiled, and TCRdb retains in-frame clones only, with some absent. Here the sample spans more than 300,000 clones, 70% to 90% being singletons. This material consisted of peripheral blood, taken in a trial of Ad26.COV2.S vaccine versus placebo. These receptors were obtained from a person aged 18 to 59 who received the Ad26.COV2.S COVID-19 vaccine or a placebo.

The CDR3 DNA reads TGTGCCAGCAGTTTGTGGGACAGGGGCTTGGGGCTGCAGTATTTT. Protein: CASSLWDRGLGLQYF. The chain is built from TRBV27 and TRBJ2-3; 10 positions agree with TRBD1. The CDR3 is 15 residues long. The V and J ends lost 3 bases and 11 bases, in that order; junction bases with no gene match: 11. Germline V gives CDR1 MNHEY, CDR2 SMNVEV (reference sequence).

This clone has a single count. The V gene is TRBV9, the J gene TRBJ2-3, with 8 positions matching TRBD2. The length of the CDR3 is 15 residues. J lost 1 base, V lost 5 bases, and 6 bases had no gene match. Per the germline V gene, CDR1 is SGDLS and CDR2 is YYNGEE. The CDR3 DNA reads TGTGCCAGCAGTCCGCGGGGGGTCCGCACAGATACGCAGTATTTT. Translation gives CASSPRGVRTDTQYF.

The V call is TRBV6-4, the J call TRBJ2-3; D gene uncertain. Germline V gene data show CDR1 as MRHNA and CDR2 as SNTAGT. The ends were cut back, 6 bases at V and 5 bases at J, with 18 bases in the middle. The CDR3 is 15 residues long. CDR3 sequence reads: CASSLTRHSKDTQYF. The CDR3 DNA follows: TGTGCCAGCAGCCTAACACGACACTCAAAAGATACGCAGTATTTT.

The genes are TRBV5-6 and TRBJ1-1; 9 bases agree with TRBD1. CDR1 and CDR2 from the germline V gene are SGHDT and YYEEEE. The length of the CDR3 is 15 residues. The J segment lost 10 bases and the V segment lost 2 bases, leaving 12 bases of the junction unmatched. The CDR3 spells CASSLTSTGGRGAFF. As DNA, the CDR3 is TGTGCCAGCAGCTTAACATCGACAGGGGGGCGAGGAGCTTTCTTT.

The chain is built from TRBV30 and TRBJ2-7; D gene ambiguous. V was pared by 3 bases and J by 6 bases, with 15 bases between. The germline gives CDR1 GTSNPN, CDR2 SVGIG (reference sequence). This CDR3 is built from 13 residues. In DNA form, the CDR3 reads TGTGCCTGGAGACCCCCGCCTTACGGCGAGCAGTACTTC. Its protein product is CAWRPPPYGEQYF.

This sequence joins TRBV15 and TRBJ2-4, with 8 bases identical to TRBD2. CDR1 is LNHNV and CDR2 is YYDKDF in the germline V gene (reference sequence). The V and J ends lost 0 bases and 8 bases, in that order; junction bases with no gene match: 9. This CDR3 comprises 16 residues. CDR3 DNA sequence: TGTGCCACCAGCAGAGATCGAGGACTAGCTCGGGACATTCAGTACTTC. Translation: CATSRDRGLARDIQYF.

Only one count was recorded for this clone. V is TRBV3-1 (or the pseudogene TRBV3-2) and J is TRBJ1-4, with D maybe TRBD1 (5 bases). CDR3 length equals 16 residues. Germline V lookup: CDR1 LGHDT, CDR2 YNNKEL (reference sequence). The ends were cut back, 1 base at V and 7 bases at J, with 16 bases in the middle. The CDR3 region is CASSQADTLVGEKLFF. Here the CDR3 DNA reads TGTGCCAGCAGCCAAGCGGACACCCTCGTCGGTGAAAAACTGTTTTTT.

This chain links TRBV18 with TRBJ2-2; D is uncertain. The V gene lost 6 bases and the J gene lost 0 bases, with 8 bases spanning the gap. This CDR3 is 14 amino acids long. CDR1 and CDR2 from the germline V gene are KGHSH and LQKENI. This CDR3 is CASSPDANTGELFF. The CDR3 DNA follows: TGTGCCAGCTCGCCGGACGCGAACACCGGGGAGCTGTTTTTT.

The J gene is TRBJ1-1, the V gene TRBV5-1, with D maybe TRBD1 (5 bases). The V and J ends lost 4 bases and 3 bases respectively, with 10 bases between them. This CDR3 spans 13 amino acids. CDR1 is SGHRS, CDR2 YFSETQ, per germline. The CDR3 is CASSPMTDTEAFF. In nucleotides, the CDR3 is TGCGCCAGCAGCCCTATGACAGACACTGAAGCTTTCTTT. Drawing the rest from reference TRBV5-1 and TRBJ1-1, the complete variable domain is KAGVTQTPRYLIKTRGQQVTLSCSPISGHRSVSWYQQTPGQGLQFLFEYFSETQRNKGNFPGRFSGRQFSNSRSEMNVSTLELGDSALYLCASSPMTDTEAFFGQGTRLTVV.

This chain joins TRBV4-1 and TRBJ2-3, with 8 bases that match TRBD1. The V gene's germline CDR1 is MGHRA and CDR2 YSYEKL. V gave up 0 bases and J gave up 5 bases; unmatched junction bases: 4. The length of the CDR3 is 15 residues. CDR3 region: CASSQDGTGIDTQYF. In nucleotides, the CDR3 is TGCGCCAGCAGCCAAGATGGGACAGGAATAGATACGCAGTATTTT.

The chain uses TRBV27 and TRBJ2-2; tentative D call: TRBD1 (8 bases). The V end lost 7 bases, the J end lost 4 bases, and 16 bases lay between the germline ends. The CDR3 runs 15 residues. Germline V gene sequence: CDR1 MNHEY, CDR2 SMNVEV (reference sequence). The CDR3 here is CASTWTGRGTGELFF. The DNA for the CDR3 is TGTGCCAGCACCTGGACAGGGAGGGGCACCGGGGAGCTGTTTTTT.

The chain joins TRBV11-2 to TRBJ1-6; perhaps TRBD1 as D (5 bases). The CDR3 contains 15 residues. V was shortened by 5 bases and J by 7 bases, with 15 bases between the two germline ends. Germline CDR1 reads SGHAT; CDR2 reads FQNNGV. The chain's CDR3 is CASSHPGTPNSPLHF. Written as DNA, the CDR3 is TGTGCCAGCAGCCACCCCGGGACCCCAAATTCACCCCTCCACTTT.

This rearrangement joins TRBV5-4 to TRBJ1-3; D uncertain. The CDR3 totals 15 residues. Deletions cut 4 bases from V and 0 bases from J, with 11 bases between. Germline-derived CDR1 and CDR2 are SGHNT and YYREEE (reference sequence). The CDR3 loop reads CASSRGPLSGNTIYF. CDR3 nucleotide sequence: TGTGCCAGCAGCCGTGGACCGCTCTCTGGAAACACCATATATTTT.

V is TRBV4-1 and J is TRBJ2-1; D ambiguous. CDR1 is MGHRA, CDR2 YSYEKL, per germline. The CDR3 is made up of 18 amino acids. V was clipped by 2 bases and J by 2 bases, with 19 bases between them. The CDR3 region has the DNA TGCGCCAGCAGCCAATACCTCCGTCTCCAAGGACCCTACAATGAGCAGTTCTTC. Translating gives CASSQYLRLQGPYNEQFF.

V usage is TRBV12-3 or TRBV12-4 and J usage is TRBJ1-4, with D possibly being TRBD1 (6 bases). The CDR3 is made up of 13 amino acids. Trimming took 7 bases from V and 6 from J, leaving 12 bases between them. The CDR3 region is CASTRDIYEKLFF. The CDR3, as DNA: TGTGCCAGCACCCGGGACATTTATGAAAAACTGTTTTTT.

This clone was seen once. J is TRBJ2-1 and V is TRBV18; weak D call: TRBD1 (6 bases). Germline lookup yields CDR1 KGHSH and CDR2 LQKENI. V was pared by 2 bases and J by 7 bases, with 15 bases between. CDR3 length equals 15 residues. The CDR3 region has the DNA TGTGCCAGCTCACCAATCGTGCAGGGGTGGAATGAGCAGTTCTTC. This codes for CASSPIVQGWNEQFF.

This sequence joins TRBV4-1 and TRBJ2-2, with TRBD1 identical over 8 bases. This CDR3 is 16 amino acids long. The germline CDR1 and CDR2 sequences are MGHRA and YSYEKL. The V gene end was trimmed by 4 bases and the J gene end by 4 bases; junction bases not matched to a gene: 8. The CDR3 region has the DNA TGCGCCAGCAGCCGAGTCGGACAGGGCTCCACCGGGGAGCTGTTTTTT. As protein: CASSRVGQGSTGELFF.

This chain uses TRBV11-3 with TRBJ2-5; no reliable D call. Germline CDR1 reads SGHNT; CDR2 reads YENEEA. The CDR3 is made up of 14 amino acids. V was shortened by 5 bases and J by 1 base, with 11 bases between the two germline ends. The CDR3 DNA is TGTGCCAGCAGCGTAAACAGCTTCCAAGAGACCCAGTACTTC. This gives the protein CASSVNSFQETQYF.

The chain carries TRBV5-1 and TRBJ1-5; a weak D match, TRBD1 (6 bases). This CDR3 region has 14 residues. With 0 bases removed from V and 5 bases from J, the gap between germline ends came to 9 bases. CDR1 is SGHRS, CDR2 YFSETQ, per germline. The CDR3 loop reads CASSLEGGDQPQHF. The CDR3 DNA reads TGCGCCAGCAGCTTGGAAGGGGGGGATCAGCCCCAGCATTTT.

This clone was counted a few times. The V gene is TRBV18, the J gene TRBJ2-2, with a possible D match to TRBD2 (5 bases). Per germline, CDR1 KGHSH and CDR2 LQKENI. Trimming took 5 bases from V and 7 from J, leaving 8 bases between them. The CDR3 loop spans 12 amino acids. CDR3 nucleotide sequence: TGTGCCAGCTCAATTCGGGGCGGGGAGCTGTTTTTT. Translation: CASSIRGGELFF.

This clone was counted a single time. Other DNA sequences in the same sample also yield this CDR3. The rearrangement joins TRBV28 to TRBJ1-6; a weak D match, TRBD1 (6 bases). There are 14 residues in the CDR3. Trimming left V 2 bases short and J 8 bases short, with 10 bases between. Germline V lookup: CDR1 MDHEN, CDR2 SYDVKM. The CDR3 loop reads CASSLGGGDSPLHF. As DNA, the CDR3 is TGTGCCAGCAGTTTAGGTGGGGGCGATTCACCCCTCCACTTT.

The chain carries TRBV5-1 and TRBJ1-1; D is unclear. CDR1 SGHRS and CDR2 YFSETQ come from the germline V gene. This CDR3 has 13 residues. The V end was cut by 6 bases, the J end by 2 bases, with 11 bases between. This CDR3 is CASKNPHNTEAFF. Written as DNA, the CDR3 is TGCGCCAGCAAGAACCCTCATAACACTGAAGCTTTCTTT.

The chain combines TRBV6-5 with TRBJ1-5; D possibly corresponds to TRBD1 (5 bases). The germline V gene encodes CDR1 MNHEY and CDR2 SVGAGI. V was shortened by 4 bases and J by 6 bases, with 10 bases between the two germline ends. The CDR3 is 13 residues long. CDR3 sequence: CASSFLRGQPQHF. The CDR3 DNA follows: TGTGCCAGCAGTTTCCTGAGGGGTCAGCCCCAGCATTTT.

The V and J genes are TRBV19 and TRBJ2-1; 14 nucleotides align to TRBD2. This CDR3 region has 15 residues. Trimming took 5 bases from V and 9 from J; bases not matched to a gene: 6. The germline V gene has CDR1 LNHDA and CDR2 SQIVND (reference sequence). The CDR3 coding sequence is TGTGCCAGTAGTTTTGGGACTAGCGGGGGTAGTGAGCAGTTCTTC. This gives the protein CASSFGTSGGSEQFF.

The chain couples TRBV27 to TRBJ2-7; D unresolved. CDR3 length equals 12 residues. Per the germline V gene, CDR1 is MNHEY and CDR2 is SMNVEV (reference sequence). The V end was cut by 6 bases, the J end by 6 bases, with 12 bases between. The CDR3 coding sequence is TGTGCCAGCAGCGCTCCCGTCGGCGAGCAGTACTTC. Its translation: CASSAPVGEQYF.